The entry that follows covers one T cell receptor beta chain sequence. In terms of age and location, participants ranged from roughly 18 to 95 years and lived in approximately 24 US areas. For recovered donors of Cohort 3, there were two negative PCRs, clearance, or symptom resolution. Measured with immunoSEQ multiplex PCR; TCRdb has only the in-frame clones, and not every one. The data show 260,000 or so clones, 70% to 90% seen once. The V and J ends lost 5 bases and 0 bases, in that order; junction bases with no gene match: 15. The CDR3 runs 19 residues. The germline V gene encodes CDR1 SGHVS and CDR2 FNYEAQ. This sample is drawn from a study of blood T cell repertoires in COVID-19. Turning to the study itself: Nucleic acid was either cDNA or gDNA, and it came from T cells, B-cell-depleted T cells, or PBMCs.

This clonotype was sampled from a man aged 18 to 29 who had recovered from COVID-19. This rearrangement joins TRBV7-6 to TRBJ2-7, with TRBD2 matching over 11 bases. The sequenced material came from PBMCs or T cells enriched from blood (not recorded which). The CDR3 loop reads CASSLLAGEWTASSYEQYF. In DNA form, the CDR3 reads TGTGCCAGCAGCCTACTAGCGGGAGAATGGACGGCAAGCTCCTACGAGCAGTACTTC. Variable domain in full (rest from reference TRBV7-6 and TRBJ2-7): GAGVSQSPRYKVTKRGQDVALRCDPISGHVSLYWYRQALGQGPEFLTYFNYEAQQDKSGLPNDRFSAERPEGSISTLTIQRTEQRDSAMYRCASSLLAGEWTASSYEQYFGPGTRLTVT.